This entry lists 8 T cell receptor beta chains sequenced from one sample in a study of blood T cell repertoires in COVID-19. Generated by immunoSEQ multiplex PCR, the TCRdb table keeps only in-frame clones and is missing some. Among 14,000 to 15,000 clones listed, 75% to 90% were seen once. Material for sequencing was peripheral blood. These receptors were obtained from a human donor in a cohort sampled during active COVID-19.

For this clone: At one boundary the junction diverges from the germline segment, which might be a read error. The chain uses TRBV7-2 and TRBJ2-3, with D maybe TRBD2 (6 bases). The CDR3 consists of 14 residues. CDR1 and CDR2 from the germline V gene are SGHTA and FQGNSA. The CDR3 sequence: CATSAGYSTDTQYF. The DNA of the CDR3 is TGTGCCACCAGCGCGGGATACTCCACAGATACGCAGTATTTT.

Only one count was recorded for this clone. The CDR3, as DNA: TGTGCCAGCAGCCCGAGCCGGGGTCCCTACAATGAGCAGTTCTTC. Amino acid sequence: CASSPSRGPYNEQFF. The chain combines TRBV11-3 with TRBJ2-1; D is perhaps TRBD2 (5 bases). The length of the CDR3 is 15 residues. Per germline, CDR1 SGHNT and CDR2 YENEEA. Trimming removed 5 bases from V and 2 bases from J, with 13 bases in between.

This clone showed up just once. The chain is built from TRBV5-1 and TRBJ2-7; 7 bases match TRBD1. The CDR3 contains 14 residues. V gave up 2 bases and J gave up 2 bases; unmatched junction bases: 4. Germline V lookup: CDR1 SGHRS, CDR2 YFSETQ. The CDR3, as DNA: TGCGCCAGCAGCTTCACAGGGGAAGCCTACGAGCAGTACTTC. Residues: CASSFTGEAYEQYF. The full variable domain, rest sourced from reference TRBV5-1 and TRBJ2-7, is KAGVTQTPRYLIKTRGQQVTLSCSPISGHRSVSWYQQTPGQGLQFLFEYFSETQRNKGNFPGRFSGRQFSNSRSEMNVSTLELGDSALYLCASSFTGEAYEQYFGPGTRLTVT.

J is TRBJ1-3 and V is TRBV5-6; TRBD1 agrees at 8 bases. The CDR3 runs 15 residues. J lost 3 bases, V lost 3 bases, and 5 bases had no gene match. Looked up from germline, CDR1 is SGHDT and CDR2 is YYEEEE. The CDR3 region has the DNA TGTGCCAGCAGCTCCCAGGGGGCGGGTGGAAACACCATATATTTT. Protein: CASSSQGAGGNTIYF.

The chain joins TRBV10-3 to TRBJ1-1, with 7 bases lining up with TRBD1. The CDR3 totals 12 residues. The J segment lost 6 bases and the V segment lost 3 bases, leaving 1 base of the junction unmatched. The germline V gene encodes CDR1 ENHRY and CDR2 SYGVKD. The CDR3 nucleotides are TGTGCCATCAGTGATGACAGGGCTGAAGCTTTCTTT. Residues: CAISDDRAEAFF.

The J gene is TRBJ2-1, the V gene TRBV11-2; the match to TRBD1 covers 8 bases. This CDR3 has 17 amino acids. Germline CDR1 reads SGHAT; CDR2 reads FQNNGV. V was pared by 4 bases and J by 4 bases, with 12 bases of the junction left unmatched. The CDR3: CASSSNRWTGTYNEQFF. CDR3 coding DNA: TGTGCCAGCAGCTCAAATCGTTGGACAGGGACTTACAATGAGCAGTTCTTC.

This clone was observed a single time. This chain joins TRBV5-1 and TRBJ1-1, with unresolved D. This CDR3 contains 14 residues. Germline V gene lookup returns CDR1 SGHRS and CDR2 YFSETQ. Trimming took 3 bases from V and 6 from J, leaving 15 bases between them. Here the CDR3 reads CASSWGGSIPEAFF. Here the CDR3 DNA reads TGCGCCAGCAGCTGGGGAGGGAGTATCCCTGAAGCTTTCTTT.

The count of this clone is one. J is TRBJ2-7 and V is TRBV10-3; tentative D call: TRBD1 (5 bases). Germline V gives CDR1 ENHRY, CDR2 SYGVKD. V was clipped by 10 bases and J by 1 base, with 11 bases between them. The CDR3 consists of 12 residues. The CDR3 loop is CATATASYEQYF. Here the CDR3 DNA reads TGTGCCACCGCGACAGCTTCCTACGAGCAGTACTTC.